These 31 T cell receptor beta chains share one sample of origin, sequenced in a study of OX40 agonist ivuxolimab in advanced cancers. Assay used: immunoSEQ multiplex PCR; TCRdb lists only in-frame clones, some missing. The sample has approximately 80,000 clones, roughly 84% seen once. The sample in question was CD4+ or CD8+ T cells sorted from blood, obtained in a trial of the OX40 agonist ivuxolimab. The source is an adult with an advanced solid tumor such as melanoma, head and neck, liver or kidney cancer.

CDR3 sequence reads: CASSFRYPGETQYF. The DNA for the CDR3 is TGTGCCAGCAGCTTCAGGTACCCGGGGGAGACCCAGTACTTC. V usage is TRBV7-9 and J usage is TRBJ2-5; a weak D match, TRBD2 (5 bases). Germline CDR1 reads SEHNR; CDR2 reads FQNEAQ (reference sequence). The CDR3 totals 14 residues. V was clipped by 3 bases and J by 5 bases, with 13 bases between them.

V is TRBV14 and J is TRBJ2-3; D ambiguous. The germline gives CDR1 SGHDN, CDR2 FVKESK. The CDR3 is 14 residues long. Trimming removed 2 bases from V and 0 bases from J, with 6 bases in between. CDR3 sequence: CASSQTSSTDTQYF. The DNA for the CDR3 is TGTGCCAGCAGCCAAACCTCTAGCACAGATACGCAGTATTTT.

CDR3 bases: TGTGCCATCAGTGAGTCTGGAGCGGGATCATACAATGAGCAGTTCTTC. Amino acids: CAISESGAGSYNEQFF. The gene calls are TRBV10-3 and TRBJ2-1; 7 bases fit TRBD2. The CDR3 extends over 16 amino acids. Per germline, CDR1 ENHRY and CDR2 SYGVKD. V was pared by 0 bases and J by 4 bases, with 6 bases of the junction left unmatched.

This chain's CDR3 is CASRGATNFNYGYTF. The CDR3 DNA follows: TGTGCCAGCCGGGGGGCGACCAACTTTAACTATGGCTACACCTTC. V and J are TRBV28 and TRBJ1-2; D possibly corresponds to TRBD1 (6 bases). CDR1 and CDR2 (germline): MDHEN, SYDVKM. The CDR3 extends over 15 amino acids. Trimming cost V 8 bases and J 1 base, with 17 bases left between them.

This rearrangement joins TRBV13 to TRBJ2-5, with TRBD2 matching 8 bases. The length of the CDR3 is 16 residues. Germline V gene sequence: CDR1 PRHDT, CDR2 FYEKMQ (reference sequence). Germline trimming cut 2 bases from V and 4 bases from J; bases unmatched to any gene: 9. CDR3 sequence: CASSLRAGALRETQYF. In nucleotides, the CDR3 is TGTGCCAGCAGCTTACGAGCGGGAGCCCTTAGAGAGACCCAGTACTTC.

The chain has TRBV11-2 and TRBJ2-3, with 9 bases that match TRBD2. This CDR3 contains 16 residues. CDR1 and CDR2 from the germline V gene are SGHAT and FQNNGV. V trimming: 7 bases; J trimming: 1 base; junction bases outside the gene matches: 9. CDR3: CASNELAGVGTDTQYF. In DNA form, the CDR3 reads TGTGCCAGCAACGAATTAGCGGGAGTAGGCACAGATACGCAGTATTTT.

The chain combines TRBV2 with TRBJ2-3; D possibly corresponds to TRBD2 (6 bases). This CDR3 region has 15 residues. Germline loops: CDR1 SNHLY, CDR2 FYNNEI. Trimming cost V 4 bases and J 6 bases, with 17 bases left between them. This CDR3 reads CASSGSSVVSDTQYF. Written as DNA, the CDR3 is TGTGCCAGCAGTGGCTCTAGCGTTGTATCGGATACGCAGTATTTT.

The V call is TRBV6-1, the J call TRBJ2-5; the D is unclear. The J call may be wrong; the DNA end is better matched by TRBJ2-7. This CDR3 spans 15 amino acids. Germline V gene data show CDR1 as MNHNS and CDR2 as SASEGT. Written as DNA, the CDR3 is TGTGCCAGCAGTGAAAGTCGCGACCTCTCCTACGAGCAGTACTTC. Encoded protein: CASSESRDLSYEQYF.

This clone appeared once. The rearrangement links TRBV18 to TRBJ2-2; 7 positions match TRBD2. With 3 bases clipped from V and 5 bases from J, the junction kept 6 bases outside the gene matches. This CDR3 has 15 residues. The V gene's germline CDR1 is KGHSH and CDR2 LQKENI. CDR3 DNA: TGTGCCAGCTCACCTATTGTTAGCGGGACCGGGGAGCTGTTTTTT. Translation gives CASSPIVSGTGELFF.

This clone came up once. The DNA for the CDR3 is TGTGCCAGCAGTGTTAGCGGGAGCCCCAGTGAGCAGTTCTTC. Translation gives CASSVSGSPSEQFF. V and J are TRBV27 and TRBJ2-1; 9 nucleotides line up with TRBD2. Germline trimming cut 5 bases from V and 9 bases from J; bases unmatched to any gene: 8. CDR1 is MNHEY, CDR2 SMNVEV, per germline (reference sequence). The CDR3 sequence is 14 residues long.

This chain joins TRBV21-1 and TRBJ2-7; TRBD2 is taken as the D call from the table, unchecked against the DNA. TRBV21-1 is designated a pseudogene. This CDR3 is 18 amino acids long. The CDR3 region is CASSKAPSGRARSYEQYF. The CDR3 region has the DNA TGTGCCAGCAGCAAAGCGCCTAGCGGGAGGGCCAGATCCTACGAGCAGTACTTC.

The rearrangement uses TRBV7-3 and TRBJ2-2; D may match TRBD1 or TRBD2 (6 bases each). V lost 5 bases and J lost 5, with 15 bases in between. Germline V lookup: CDR1 SGHTA, CDR2 FQGTGA. There are 15 residues in the CDR3. The CDR3 coding sequence is TGTGCCAGCAGCCTGCATAGGGGGGTGACCGGGGAGCTGTTTTTT. Its translation is CASSLHRGVTGELFF. Combining the CDR3 with reference TRBV7-3 and TRBJ2-2 gives the whole variable domain GAGVSQTPSNKVTEKGKYVELRCDPISGHTALYWYRQSLGQGPEFLIYFQGTGAADDSGLPNDRFFAVRPEGSVSTLKIQRTERGDSAVYLCASSLHRGVTGELFFGEGSRLTVL.

V usage is TRBV4-3 and J usage is TRBJ2-5; D remains ambiguous. Looked up from germline, CDR1 is LGHNA and CDR2 is YSLEER. The CDR3 extends over 17 amino acids. Trimming took off 0 bases at V and 1 base at J, with 15 bases between the two ends. CDR3 loop: CASSQEYSRSSQETQYF. The DNA for the CDR3 is TGCGCCAGCAGCCAAGAATATTCGAGGTCGAGCCAAGAGACCCAGTACTTC.

This clone has more than one count but fewer than ten. This chain joins TRBV7-8 and TRBJ2-2, with D perhaps matching TRBD2 (5 bases). Germline CDR1 is SGHVS and CDR2 is FQNEAQ. Trimming shortened V by 8 bases and J by 5 bases, and 12 bases separated the two germline ends. The CDR3 sequence is 13 residues long. The CDR3 DNA is TGTGCCAGCGAGCGCTCGGGGACCGGGGAGCTGTTTTTT. Protein sequence: CASERSGTGELFF.

A single count supports this clone. This chain joins TRBV5-6 and TRBJ2-1, with D perhaps TRBD1 (6 bases). This CDR3 has 15 amino acids. The germline V and J ends were trimmed by 3 bases and 13 bases, with 23 bases remaining between them. The V gene's germline CDR1 is SGHDT and CDR2 YYEEEE. As DNA, the CDR3 is TGTGCCAGCAGCTATAGACAGGTCGCCCCCACCAAACAGTTCTTC. Residues: CASSYRQVAPTKQFF.

The rearrangement joins TRBV5-8 to TRBJ2-1; D gene uncertain. CDR1 is SGHTS, CDR2 YDEGEE, per germline. The CDR3 has 10 residues. Trimming shortened V by 0 bases and J by 8 bases, and 0 bases separated the two germline ends. CDR3 in amino acids: CASSLDEQFF. CDR3 coding DNA: TGTGCCAGCAGCTTGGATGAGCAGTTCTTC. Supplemented by reference TRBV5-8 and TRBJ2-1, the full variable domain reads EAGVTQSPTHLIKTRGQQATLRCSPISGHTSVYWYQQALGLGLQFLLWYDEGEERNRGNFPPRFSGRQFPNYSSELNVNALELEDSALYLCASSLDEQFFGPGTRLTVL.

This chain uses TRBV27 with TRBJ2-1; D is possibly TRBD2 (6 bases). The CDR3 is 14 amino acids. The V gene lost 10 bases and the J gene lost 7 bases, with 20 bases spanning the gap. In germline, CDR1 is MNHEY, CDR2 SMNVEV (reference sequence). CDR3 in amino acids: CAIAPGLAGNEQFF. The CDR3 DNA reads as TGTGCCATCGCCCCGGGACTGGCGGGAAATGAGCAGTTCTTC.

The chain couples TRBV7-9 to TRBJ2-7; 8 nucleotides line up with TRBD1. V shed 5 bases, J shed 2 bases, and the junction held 5 bases outside the gene matches. CDR3 length: 14 residues. The germline V gene encodes CDR1 SEHNR and CDR2 FQNEAQ (reference sequence). The CDR3 nucleotides read TGTGCCAGCAGCCCCCGGGACAGGACCTACGAGCAGTACTTC. This sequence encodes CASSPRDRTYEQYF. Full variable domain (rest looked up from reference TRBV7-9 and TRBJ2-7): DTGVSQNPRHKITKRGQNVTFRCDPISEHNRLYWYRQTLGQGPEFLTYFQNEAQLEKSRLLSDRFSAERPKGSFSTLEIQRTEQGDSAMYLCASSPRDRTYEQYFGPGTRLTVT.

The chain recombines TRBV6-1 with TRBJ2-1; 7 bases are a match to TRBD2. The ends lost 6 bases at V and 8 bases at J; junction bases unmatched: 10. From germline, CDR1 is MNHNS and CDR2 SASEGT. The CDR3 contains 14 residues. The DNA for the CDR3 is TGTGCCAGCAGAGACCCAACTAGCGCCGATGAGCAGTTCTTC. This sequence encodes CASRDPTSADEQFF.

Points on this clone: This sample includes further DNA sequences coding for the same CDR3. The chain joins TRBV28 to TRBJ1-4, with D unclear. From germline, CDR1 is MDHEN and CDR2 SYDVKM. The CDR3 loop spans 11 amino acids. The V end was cut by 2 bases, the J end by 5 bases, with 0 bases between. As DNA, the CDR3 is TGTGCCAGCAGTTTAAATGAAAAACTGTTTTTT. Its protein product is CASSLNEKLFF.

The chain couples TRBV5-4 to TRBJ1-6; perhaps TRBD1 as D (6 bases). Per germline, CDR1 SGHNT and CDR2 YYREEE (reference sequence). V shed 4 bases and J shed 15 bases, with 26 bases lying between them. This CDR3 contains 16 residues. CDR3 residues: CASSLGSLDRSKGLHF. CDR3 bases: TGTGCCAGCAGCCTGGGGAGTTTGGACAGATCTAAAGGCCTCCACTTT.

This clone was observed a handful of times. This chain links TRBV28 with TRBJ1-5, with 8 nucleotides matching TRBD1. CDR1 MDHEN and CDR2 SYDVKM come from the germline V gene. Losses at the gene ends were 3 bases for V and 5 bases for J; bases not matched to a gene: 6. The CDR3 is 15 amino acids. DNA of the CDR3: TGTGCCAGCAGTTTGATTGGGACAGGCTATCAGCCCCAGCATTTT. This gives the protein CASSLIGTGYQPQHF.

The table lists this clone with a few counts. This chain connects TRBV6-5 to TRBJ1-5; D unclear. V dropped 6 bases and J dropped 4 bases, with 16 bases sitting between them. Germline CDR1 MNHEY, CDR2 SVGAGI. The CDR3 covers 15 residues. DNA of the CDR3: TGTGCCAGCAGACCGCAGGCTACCCGTAATCAGCCCCAGCATTTT. Its protein product is CASRPQATRNQPQHF.

This clone was observed a handful of times. J is TRBJ1-1 and V is TRBV4-2, with D unresolved. This CDR3 is 18 amino acids long. Trimming removed 0 bases at V and 5 bases at J, with 22 bases between. Germline CDR1 and CDR2: LGHNA and YNFKEQ. CDR3 bases: TGTGCCAGCAGCCAAGAGCCGCCTGGCATGATCCGGGTTACTGAAGCTTTCTTT. Protein product: CASSQEPPGMIRVTEAFF.

The genes are TRBV9 and TRBJ2-7; D unresolved. Trimming took off 2 bases at V and 0 bases at J, with 6 bases between the two ends. From germline, CDR1 is SGDLS and CDR2 YYNGEE. The CDR3 sequence is 13 residues long. The CDR3 DNA sequence: TGTGCCAGCAGCGTGGCCGGCTCCTACGAGCAGTACTTC. This sequence encodes CASSVAGSYEQYF.

The chain couples TRBV6-1 to TRBJ2-2; 11 bases agree with TRBD2. V shed 4 bases and J 3 bases; nucleotides not matched to a gene: 13. The CDR3 length is 19 residues. From germline, CDR1 is MNHNS and CDR2 SASEGT. CDR3 bases: TGTGCCAGCAGTGGACCGGGACTAGCGGTGGGCATAGACACCGGGGAGCTGTTTTTT. It is translated as CASSGPGLAVGIDTGELFF.

This clone came up once. The chain combines TRBV15 with TRBJ1-5; D is ambiguous. Trimming shortened V by 7 bases and J by 0 bases, and 13 bases separated the two germline ends. Germline lookup yields CDR1 LNHNV and CDR2 YYDKDF (reference sequence). The CDR3 covers 15 residues. The CDR3 DNA reads TGTGCCACCACCTCCGGGAGAAATAGCAATCAGCCCCAGCATTTT. It specifies CATTSGRNSNQPQHF.

The chain is built from TRBV19 and TRBJ2-5, with D tentatively TRBD1 (6 bases). In germline, CDR1 is LNHDA, CDR2 SQIVND (reference sequence). V lost 5 bases and J 0 bases, leaving 10 bases between the germline ends. CDR3 length: 14 amino acids. CDR3 DNA: TGTGCCAGTAGTGCCAACAGGGACCAAGAGACCCAGTACTTC. Protein product: CASSANRDQETQYF.

This clone was counted a single time. The CDR3 coding sequence is TGTGCCAGCAGTACCCAAGACAGGGACACTGAAGCTTTCTTT. It yields the protein CASSTQDRDTEAFF. The rearrangement links TRBV27 to TRBJ1-1; TRBD1 aligns across 7 bases. The CDR3 has 14 residues. The V gene's germline CDR1 is MNHEY and CDR2 SMNVEV (reference sequence). J gave up 3 bases and V 5 bases, and 6 bases lay outside the gene matches.

The rearrangement joins TRBV10-3 to TRBJ2-3; 8 nucleotides agree with TRBD1. Germline assignment: CDR1 ENHRY and CDR2 SYGVKD. V was clipped by 6 bases and J by 4 bases; unmatched bases: 12. The CDR3 length is 16 residues. CDR3 in DNA: TGTGCCATCAGCCCCACCTCAGGGGGCATCGCAGATACGCAGTATTTT. Protein product: CAISPTSGGIADTQYF.

The J gene is TRBJ1-5, the V gene TRBV28; D perhaps matches TRBD1 (5 bases). V lost 10 bases, J lost 5 bases, and 15 bases lay in between. Germline V gene sequence: CDR1 MDHEN, CDR2 SYDVKM. The CDR3 runs to 13 residues. The CDR3 loop reads CAIEKGRYQPQHF. CDR3 DNA sequence: TGTGCCATCGAGAAGGGACGCTATCAGCCCCAGCATTTT.